What follows are 20 T cell receptor beta chains derived from one specimen sequenced in a study of early T cells in non-severe SARS-CoV-2 infection (dated by TCRdb to the early 2020s). Libraries were constructed by 5' RACE. Sequencing used a NextSeq 500. TCRdb reran the public reads through fastp at Q25 and MiXCR, keeping productive beta chains. Rows are combined by CDR3 protein, so each entry shows the most common genes and DNA. The sample table records approximately 60,000 distinct CDR3 sequences; 7% to 9.5% of these occur just once. The ten largest clones take up about an eighth of the sample. The specimen comprised whole blood, sampled at baseline. The receptors come from an adult who was a healthcare worker with PCR-confirmed SARS-CoV-2 infection or an uninfected control (not recorded which).

J is TRBJ2-7 and V is TRBV13; D is perhaps TRBD2 (6 bases). V lost 2 bases and J lost 2, with 13 bases in between. CDR3 length: 15 amino acids. The germline gives CDR1 PRHDT, CDR2 FYEKMQ (reference sequence). The DNA for the CDR3 is TGTGCCAGCAGCTTAAGAGGGCGGGGAGCCTACGAGCAGTACTTC. This translates into CASSLRGRGAYEQYF.

This rearrangement joins TRBV15 to TRBJ2-5, with D possibly matching TRBD2 (6 bases). This CDR3 is 17 amino acids long. The V end was cut by 5 bases, the J end by 2 bases, with 21 bases between. Germline V lookup: CDR1 LNHNV, CDR2 YYDKDF (reference sequence). The DNA for the CDR3 is TGTGCCACCAGCCTTACATTGGACTACGCGATGCAAGAGACCCAGTACTTC. Translating it yields CATSLTLDYAMQETQYF.

This clonotype was detected ten times or more. The chain employs TRBV7-6 and TRBJ2-2; weak D call: TRBD2 (6 bases). The germline V and J ends were trimmed by 3 bases and 7 bases, with 15 bases remaining between them. Germline loops: CDR1 SGHVS, CDR2 FNYEAQ. The length of the CDR3 is 15 residues. CDR3 nucleotide sequence: TGTGCCAGCAGCTTGGTATACACCGGGGGCGGGGAGCTGTTTTTT. Protein sequence: CASSLVYTGGGELFF.

This clonotype showed up many times. The rearrangement links TRBV20-1 to TRBJ1-5; the match to TRBD1 covers 9 bases. With 5 bases clipped from V and 4 bases from J, the junction kept 9 bases outside the gene matches. Germline loops: CDR1 DFQATT, CDR2 SNEGSKA (reference sequence). The CDR3 loop spans 15 amino acids. This CDR3 reads CSASQGAARNQPQHF. CDR3 bases: TGCAGTGCTTCACAGGGGGCGGCACGTAATCAGCCCCAGCATTTT.

There are many counts of this clonotype. This sequence joins TRBV7-9 and TRBJ1-3, with a weak D call TRBD1 (5 bases). CDR1 SEHNR and CDR2 FQNEAQ come from the germline V gene (reference sequence). This CDR3 is 15 amino acids long. V was clipped by 0 bases and J by 2 bases, with 8 bases between them. CDR3 loop: CASSLAETAGNTIYF. The CDR3 nucleotides are TGTGCCAGCAGCTTAGCGGAGACAGCTGGAAACACCATATATTTT.

This clonotype appeared many times. The rearrangement uses TRBV6-2 or TRBV6-3 and TRBJ2-7; D gene unclear. CDR1 MNHEY and CDR2 SVGEGT come from the germline V gene. The CDR3 sequence is 12 residues long. Trimming took 6 bases from V and 0 from J, leaving 6 bases between them. The CDR3 DNA sequence: TGTGCCAGCAGCCCACTCTCCTACGAGCAGTACTTC. Its translation is CASSPLSYEQYF.

This clonotype was counted ten times or more. The chain carries TRBV20-1 and TRBJ1-4; possible D gene TRBD1, 6 bases. Germline CDR1 DFQATT, CDR2 SNEGSKA (reference sequence). CDR3 size: 15 residues. Between the trimmed V and J ends, which lost 1 base and 7 bases, there was a span of 16 bases. The CDR3 loop is CSARGNQDRLEKLFF. The CDR3 coding sequence is TGCAGTGCTAGAGGTAACCAGGACAGACTTGAAAAACTGTTTTTT.

J is TRBJ2-3 and V is TRBV7-2; 12 nucleotides match TRBD2. Losses at the gene ends were 2 bases for V and 1 base for J; bases not matched to a gene: 10. Germline CDR1 reads SGHTA; CDR2 reads FQGNSA. The CDR3 contains 19 residues. This CDR3 reads CASSLRRLAGASGTDTQYF. The CDR3 region has the DNA TGTGCCAGCAGCTTACGGCGACTAGCGGGGGCGTCGGGCACAGATACGCAGTATTTT. The full variable domain, rest sourced from reference TRBV7-2 and TRBJ2-3, is GAGVSQSPSNKVTEKGKDVELRCDPISGHTALYWYRQSLGQGLEFLIYFQGNSAPDKSGLPSDRFSAERTGGSVSTLTIQRTQQEDSAVYLCASSLRRLAGASGTDTQYFGPGTRLTVL.

There are many counts of this clonotype. The rearrangement joins TRBV19 to TRBJ2-7; D may be TRBD1 or TRBD2 (5 bases each). V dropped 5 bases and J dropped 2 bases, with 16 bases sitting between them. Germline CDR1 reads LNHDA; CDR2 reads SQIVND (reference sequence). The CDR3 extends over 15 amino acids. Written as DNA, the CDR3 is TGTGCCAGTAGTGTTCCCGGGACCCCAGCCTACGAGCAGTACTTC. As protein: CASSVPGTPAYEQYF.

With respect to this clonotype: A much larger clone sits a single nucleotide away, making a read error possible. This chain links TRBV29-1 with TRBJ2-3, with a tentative D call TRBD2 (5 bases). Germline CDR1 SQVTM, CDR2 ANQGSEA. The CDR3 is made up of 14 amino acids. V was shortened by 3 bases and J by 4 bases, with 14 bases between the two germline ends. This CDR3 reads CSVDTNGNADTQYF. The CDR3 nucleotides read TGCAGCGTTGATACTAACGGGAACGCAGATACGCAGTATTTT.

This clonotype was recorded a few times. The chain employs TRBV12-3 or TRBV12-4 and TRBJ2-3; D gene uncertain. The CDR3 consists of 12 residues. Trimming pared 8 bases from V and 6 bases from J, leaving 12 bases between. The CDR3 here is CASAALRDTQYF. The CDR3, as DNA: TGTGCCAGCGCCGCACTTAGGGATACGCAGTATTTT.

The V call is TRBV11-2, the J call TRBJ2-2; 7 bases agree with TRBD2. This CDR3 has 16 residues. J gave up 5 bases and V 1 base, and 7 bases lay outside the gene matches. The germline CDR1 and CDR2 sequences are SGHAT and FQNNGV. The CDR3 sequence: CASSLVGGSGTGELFF. CDR3 DNA: TGTGCCAGCAGCTTAGTGGGCGGGAGCGGAACCGGGGAGCTGTTTTTT.

This clonotype was counted a few times. This chain connects TRBV20-1 to TRBJ2-7; 11 bases are a match to TRBD2. The CDR3 length is 15 residues. Germline assignment: CDR1 DFQATT and CDR2 SNEGSKA (reference sequence). Losses at the gene ends were 8 bases for V and 7 bases for J; bases not matched to a gene: 16. The CDR3 is CSPLLSGRGASEQYF. CDR3 DNA sequence: TGCAGTCCCCTCCTTAGCGGGAGGGGAGCGAGTGAGCAGTACTTC.

The CDR3 DNA follows: TGCAGTGCCTCCGGACTAGCGGGAGTTCGAGAGACCCAGTACTTC. The encoded protein is CSASGLAGVRETQYF. The V call is TRBV20-1, the J call TRBJ2-5, with TRBD2 matching 13 bases. The V gene end was trimmed by 6 bases and the J gene end by 4 bases; junction bases not matched to a gene: 8. CDR1 and CDR2 from the germline V gene are DFQATT and SNEGSKA (reference sequence). There are 15 residues in the CDR3.

V usage is TRBV20-1 and J usage is TRBJ2-5; D gene ambiguous. Germline V lookup: CDR1 DFQATT, CDR2 SNEGSKA (reference sequence). The CDR3 length is 11 residues. The V and J ends lost 7 bases and 1 base respectively, with 7 bases between them. DNA of the CDR3: TGCAGTGGGGCGAGCCAAGAGACCCAGTACTTC. It is translated as CSGASQETQYF.

The chain recombines TRBV18 with TRBJ2-3; 7 nucleotides line up with TRBD2. The junction had 5 bases not matched to a gene; V was cut back by 2 bases and J by 0 bases. Per the germline V gene, CDR1 is KGHSH and CDR2 is LQKENI. The CDR3 runs 16 residues. CDR3 region: CASSPFSGISTDTQYF. CDR3 coding DNA: TGTGCCAGCTCACCATTCAGCGGGATTAGCACAGATACGCAGTATTTT. Filled out from reference TRBV18 and TRBJ2-3, the complete variable domain reads NAGVMQNPRHLVRRRGQEARLRCSPMKGHSHVYWYRQLPEEGLKFMVYLQKENIIDESGMPKERFSAEFPKEGPSILRIQQVVRGDSAAYFCASSPFSGISTDTQYFGPGTRLTVL.

This clonotype was detected many times. V and J are TRBV7-3 and TRBJ2-1, with 12 bases matching TRBD2. This CDR3 is 15 amino acids long. The V gene's germline CDR1 is SGHTA and CDR2 FQGTGA. V lost 5 bases, J lost 4 bases, and 3 bases stayed unmatched. This CDR3 reads CASSPTSGRYNEQFF. CDR3 in DNA: TGTGCCAGCAGCCCAACTAGCGGGAGGTACAATGAGCAGTTCTTC.

The chain has TRBV29-1 and TRBJ2-2; 10 positions match TRBD1. Unmatched junction bases numbered 2, after V lost 0 bases and J lost 7 bases. The germline V gene encodes CDR1 SQVTM and CDR2 ANQGSEA. The CDR3 consists of 14 residues. The CDR3 region has the DNA TGCAGCGTTGAAGAGGGACAGGGGTACGGGGAGCTGTTTTTT. Its protein is CSVEEGQGYGELFF.

The chain carries TRBV29-1 and TRBJ1-2; a weak D match, TRBD1 (5 bases). The CDR3 length is 13 residues. V lost 0 bases to trimming and J lost 4 bases, with 9 bases between them. Germline V lookup: CDR1 SQVTM, CDR2 ANQGSEA. The chain's CDR3 is CSVEDRTSYGYTF. CDR3 coding DNA: TGCAGCGTTGAAGATCGGACAAGCTATGGCTACACCTTC. The full variable domain, rest sourced from reference TRBV29-1 and TRBJ1-2, is SAVISQKPSRDICQRGTSLTIQCQVDSQVTMMFWYRQQPGQSLTLIATANQGSEATYESGFVIDKFPISRPNLTFSTLTVSNMSPEDSSIYLCSVEDRTSYGYTFGSGTRLTVV.

This clonotype appeared many times. This sequence joins TRBV19 and TRBJ2-7; weak D call: TRBD1 (5 bases). In germline, CDR1 is LNHDA, CDR2 SQIVND (reference sequence). Trimming left V 5 bases short and J 5 bases short, with 13 bases between. The CDR3 length is 13 residues. CDR3 in amino acids: CASSFRRGHEQYF. In DNA form, the CDR3 reads TGTGCCAGTAGTTTCCGAAGGGGTCACGAGCAGTACTTC.